This record covers a single T cell receptor beta chain. Its antigen is currently unknown. There were TCR beta CDR3 regions amplified from RNA transcripts. TCR CDR3 underwent first-round RT-PCR with the HTBI primer set. TCRdb passed the multiplex PCR reads through MiXCR, listing each CDR3 protein once. Of around 690,000 distinct CDR3 sequences listed, roughly 17% were seen once; the top ten hold 15% to 19%. The study based diagnoses on clinical symptoms, serum thyroxine and TRAb, thyroid ultrasound and orbital computed tomography. Trimming removed 5 bases from V and 10 bases from J, with 17 bases in between. Looked up from germline, CDR1 is LNHDA and CDR2 is SQIVND (reference sequence). This CDR3 has 13 amino acids. The source of the sample is a study of T cells in Graves' hyperthyroidism and ophthalmopathy. Study results and caveats: Ophthalmopathy was told apart from stable hyperthyroidism by a 13 V-J model. The model predicted ophthalmopathy a median 6.5 months before onset. Within blood appeared most thyroid clonotypes that had expanded above 0.001.

The chain couples TRBV19 to TRBJ2-5; D is possibly TRBD1 (5 bases). The sample taken for sequencing was blood. The TCR originated in a man aged 45 to 65 with Graves' hyperthyroidism. CDR3 loop: CASSLRVGLIQYF. The DNA for the CDR3 is TGTGCCAGTAGTCTCCGAGTGGGGCTTATCCAGTACTTC.